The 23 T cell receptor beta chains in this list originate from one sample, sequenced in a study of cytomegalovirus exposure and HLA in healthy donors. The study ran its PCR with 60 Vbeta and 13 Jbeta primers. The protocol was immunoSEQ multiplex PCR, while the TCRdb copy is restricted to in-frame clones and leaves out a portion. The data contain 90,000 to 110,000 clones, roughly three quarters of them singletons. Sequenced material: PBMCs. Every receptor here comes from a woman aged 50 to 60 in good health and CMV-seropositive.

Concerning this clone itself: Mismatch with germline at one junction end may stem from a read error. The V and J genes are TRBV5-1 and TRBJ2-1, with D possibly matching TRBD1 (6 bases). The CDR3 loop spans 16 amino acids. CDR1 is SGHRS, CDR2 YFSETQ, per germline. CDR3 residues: CASSQAAAGESNKQFF. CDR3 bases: TGCGCCAGCAGCCAGGCCGCGGCAGGGGAGTCCAATAAGCAGTTCTTC.

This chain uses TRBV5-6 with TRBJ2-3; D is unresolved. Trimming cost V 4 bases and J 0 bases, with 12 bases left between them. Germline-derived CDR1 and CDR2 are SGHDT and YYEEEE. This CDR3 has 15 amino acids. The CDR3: CASSRTTSSTDTQYF. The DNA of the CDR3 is TGTGCCAGCAGCCGAACTACTTCTAGCACAGATACGCAGTATTTT.

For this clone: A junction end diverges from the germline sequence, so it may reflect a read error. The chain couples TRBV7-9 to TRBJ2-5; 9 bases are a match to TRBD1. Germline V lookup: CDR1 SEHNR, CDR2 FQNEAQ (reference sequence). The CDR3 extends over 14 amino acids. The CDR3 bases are TGTTCCAGCAGCGGGACAGGGTCGGGAGAGACCCAGTACTTC. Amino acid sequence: CSSSGTGSGETQYF.

This chain's CDR3 is CASSPQGSGANVLTF. Written as DNA, the CDR3 is TGTGCCAGCAGCCCACAGGGATCTGGGGCCAACGTCCTGACTTTC. The chain combines TRBV5-5 with TRBJ2-6; maybe TRBD1 (6 bases). CDR3 length: 15 amino acids. Germline V gene lookup returns CDR1 SGHKS and CDR2 YYEKEE (reference sequence). Trimming stripped 4 bases from V and 1 base from J, with 9 bases between.

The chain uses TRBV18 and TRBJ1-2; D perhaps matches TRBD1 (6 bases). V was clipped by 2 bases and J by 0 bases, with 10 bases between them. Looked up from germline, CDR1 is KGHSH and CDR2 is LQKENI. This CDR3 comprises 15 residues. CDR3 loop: CASSPLTGSNYGYTF. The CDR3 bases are TGTGCCAGCTCACCATTGACAGGCTCTAACTATGGCTACACCTTC.

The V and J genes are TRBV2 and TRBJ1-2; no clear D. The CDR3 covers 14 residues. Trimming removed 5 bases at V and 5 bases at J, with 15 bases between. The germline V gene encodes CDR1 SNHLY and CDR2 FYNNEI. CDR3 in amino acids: CASSPTPPGYGYTF. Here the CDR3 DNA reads TGTGCCAGCAGTCCTACTCCCCCAGGTTATGGCTACACCTTC.

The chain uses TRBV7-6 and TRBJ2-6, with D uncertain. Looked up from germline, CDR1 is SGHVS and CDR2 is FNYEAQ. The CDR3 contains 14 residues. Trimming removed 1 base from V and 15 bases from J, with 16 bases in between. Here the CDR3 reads CASSLDYPLPGLTF. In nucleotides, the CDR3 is TGTGCCAGCAGCTTAGACTACCCTCTGCCCGGCCTGACTTTC.

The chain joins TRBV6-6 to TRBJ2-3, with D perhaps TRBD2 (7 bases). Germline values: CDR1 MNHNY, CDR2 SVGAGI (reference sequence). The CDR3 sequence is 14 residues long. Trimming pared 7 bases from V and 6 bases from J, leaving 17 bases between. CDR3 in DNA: TGTGCCAGCACCAAGGGGGGGCGGGGGGATACGCAGTATTTT. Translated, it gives CASTKGGRGDTQYF.

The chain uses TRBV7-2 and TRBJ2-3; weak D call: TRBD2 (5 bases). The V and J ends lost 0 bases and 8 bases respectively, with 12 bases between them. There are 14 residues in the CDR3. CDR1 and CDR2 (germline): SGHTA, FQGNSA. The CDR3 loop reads CASSLAFGEGTQYF. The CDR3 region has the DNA TGTGCCAGCAGCTTAGCATTCGGGGAAGGTACGCAGTATTTT.

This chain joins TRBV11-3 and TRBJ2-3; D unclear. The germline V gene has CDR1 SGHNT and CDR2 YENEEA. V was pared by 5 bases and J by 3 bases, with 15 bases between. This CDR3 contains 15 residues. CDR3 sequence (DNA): TGTGCCAGCAGCACCGGGTCAACCAATACAGATACGCAGTATTTT. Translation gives CASSTGSTNTDTQYF.

The CDR3 coding sequence is TGTGCCAGCAGCCCGACAGGGGTTGCAACTAATGAAAAACTGTTTTTT. It encodes CASSPTGVATNEKLFF. V is TRBV7-9 and J is TRBJ1-4; 8 bases are a match to TRBD1. The ends lost 5 bases at V and 0 bases at J; junction bases unmatched: 5. The V gene's germline CDR1 is SEHNR and CDR2 FQNEAQ (reference sequence). The CDR3 runs 16 residues. Full variable domain (outside the CDR3, taken from reference TRBV7-9 and TRBJ1-4): DTGVSQNPRHKITKRGQNVTFRCDPISEHNRLYWYRQTLGQGPEFLTYFQNEAQLEKSRLLSDRFSAERPKGSFSTLEIQRTEQGDSAMYLCASSPTGVATNEKLFFGSGTQLSVL.

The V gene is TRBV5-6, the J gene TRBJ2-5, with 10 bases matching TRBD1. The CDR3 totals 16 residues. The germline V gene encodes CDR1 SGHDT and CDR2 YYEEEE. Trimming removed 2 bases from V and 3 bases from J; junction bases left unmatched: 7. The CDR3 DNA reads TGTGCCAGCAGCTTCAGACAGGGGGCCTCAAAAGAGACCCAGTACTTC. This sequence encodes CASSFRQGASKETQYF.

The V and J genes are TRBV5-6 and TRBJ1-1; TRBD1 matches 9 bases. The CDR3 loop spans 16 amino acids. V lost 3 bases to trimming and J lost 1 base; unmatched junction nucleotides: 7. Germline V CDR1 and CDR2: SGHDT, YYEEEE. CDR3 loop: CASSSGTGLGNTEAFF. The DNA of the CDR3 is TGTGCCAGCAGCTCCGGGACAGGGTTGGGGAACACTGAAGCTTTCTTT.

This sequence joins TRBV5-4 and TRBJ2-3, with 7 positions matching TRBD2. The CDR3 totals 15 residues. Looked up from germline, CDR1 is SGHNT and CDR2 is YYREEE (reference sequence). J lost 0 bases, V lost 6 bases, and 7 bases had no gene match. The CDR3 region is CASTNWGGSTDTQYF. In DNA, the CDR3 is TGTGCCAGCACCAACTGGGGGGGTAGCACAGATACGCAGTATTTT.

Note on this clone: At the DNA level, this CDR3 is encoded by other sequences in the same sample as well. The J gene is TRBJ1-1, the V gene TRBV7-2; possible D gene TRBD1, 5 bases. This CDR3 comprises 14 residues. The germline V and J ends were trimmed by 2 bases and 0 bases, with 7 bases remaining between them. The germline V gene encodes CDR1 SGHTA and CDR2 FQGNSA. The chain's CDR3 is CASSLTGMNTEAFF. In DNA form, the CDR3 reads TGTGCCAGCAGCTTAACAGGAATGAACACTGAAGCTTTCTTT. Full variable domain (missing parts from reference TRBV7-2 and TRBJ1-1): GAGVSQSPSNKVTEKGKDVELRCDPISGHTALYWYRQSLGQGLEFLIYFQGNSAPDKSGLPSDRFSAERTGGSVSTLTIQRTQQEDSAVYLCASSLTGMNTEAFFGQGTRLTVV.

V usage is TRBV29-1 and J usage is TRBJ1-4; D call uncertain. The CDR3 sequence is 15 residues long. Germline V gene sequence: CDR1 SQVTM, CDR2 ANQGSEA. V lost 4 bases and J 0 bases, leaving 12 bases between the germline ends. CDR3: CSVAGKASTNEKLFF. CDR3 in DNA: TGCAGCGTTGCCGGGAAGGCATCAACTAATGAAAAACTGTTTTTT.

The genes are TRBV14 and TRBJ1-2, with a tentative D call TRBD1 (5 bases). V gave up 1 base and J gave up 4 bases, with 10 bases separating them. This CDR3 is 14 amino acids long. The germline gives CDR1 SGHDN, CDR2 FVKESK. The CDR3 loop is CASSQVQGPYGYTF. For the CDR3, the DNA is TGTGCCAGCAGCCAAGTGCAGGGTCCCTATGGCTACACCTTC. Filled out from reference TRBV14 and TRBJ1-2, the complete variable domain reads EAGVTQFPSHSVIEKGQTVTLRCDPISGHDNLYWYRRVMGKEIKFLLHFVKESKQDESGMPNNRFLAERTGGTYSTLKVQPAELEDSGVYFCASSQVQGPYGYTFGSGTRLTVV.

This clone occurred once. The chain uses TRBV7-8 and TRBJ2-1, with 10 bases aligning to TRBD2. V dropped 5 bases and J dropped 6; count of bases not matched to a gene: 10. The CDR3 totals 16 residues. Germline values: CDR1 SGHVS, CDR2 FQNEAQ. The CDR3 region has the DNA TGTGCCAGCAGCCCATCCGGGACTAGCGCTTCCAATGAGCAGTTCTTC. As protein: CASSPSGTSASNEQFF.

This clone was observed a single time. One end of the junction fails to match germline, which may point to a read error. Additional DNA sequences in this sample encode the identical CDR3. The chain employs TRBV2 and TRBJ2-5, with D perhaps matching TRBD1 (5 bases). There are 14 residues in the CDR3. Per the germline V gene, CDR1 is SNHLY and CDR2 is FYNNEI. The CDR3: CASSQSGMVETQYF. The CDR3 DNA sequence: TGCGCCAGCAGCCAATCAGGGATGGTGGAGACCCAGTACTTC.

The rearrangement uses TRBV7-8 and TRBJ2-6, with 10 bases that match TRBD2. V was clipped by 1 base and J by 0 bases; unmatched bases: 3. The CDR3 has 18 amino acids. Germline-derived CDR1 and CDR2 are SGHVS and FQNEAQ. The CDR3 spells CASSLESGGVSGANVLTF. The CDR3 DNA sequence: TGTGCCAGCAGCTTAGAGAGCGGGGGGGTCTCTGGGGCCAACGTCCTGACTTTC. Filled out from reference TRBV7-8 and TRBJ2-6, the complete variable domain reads GAGVSQSPRYKVAKRGQDVALRCDPISGHVSLFWYQQALGQGPEFLTYFQNEAQLDKSGLPSDRFFAERPEGSVSTLKIQRTQQEDSAVYLCASSLESGGVSGANVLTFGAGSRLTVL.

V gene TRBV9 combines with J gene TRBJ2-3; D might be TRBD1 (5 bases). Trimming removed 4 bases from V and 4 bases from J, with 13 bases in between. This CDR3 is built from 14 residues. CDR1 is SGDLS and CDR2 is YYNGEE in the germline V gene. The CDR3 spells CASSKGQGPDTQYF. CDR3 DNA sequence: TGTGCCAGCAGCAAGGGGCAGGGCCCAGATACGCAGTATTTT.

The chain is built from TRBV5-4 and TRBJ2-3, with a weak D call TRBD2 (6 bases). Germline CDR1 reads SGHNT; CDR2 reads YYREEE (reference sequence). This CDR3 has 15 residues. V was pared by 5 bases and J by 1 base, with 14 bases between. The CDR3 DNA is TGTGCCAGCAGTCTCGACTCGGGGGGCACAGATACGCAGTATTTT. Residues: CASSLDSGGTDTQYF.

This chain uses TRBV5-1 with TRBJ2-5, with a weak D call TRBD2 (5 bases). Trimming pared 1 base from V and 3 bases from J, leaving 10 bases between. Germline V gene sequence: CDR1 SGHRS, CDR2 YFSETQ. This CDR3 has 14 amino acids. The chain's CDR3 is CASSLQLVEETQYF. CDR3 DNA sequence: TGCGCCAGCAGCTTGCAACTAGTGGAAGAGACCCAGTACTTC.